This T cell receptor (beta chain) was captured by sequencing in a study of CD8 T cells in Susac syndrome. Reverse transcription used about 0.45 to 1 ug RNA and random hexamers. TCRdb reprocessed the immunoSEQ multiplex PCR reads with MiXCR, giving one entry per CDR3 protein. The sample has over 80,000 distinct CDR3 sequences; 90% to 95% are singletons. CDR1 and CDR2 from the germline V gene are SEHNR and FQNEAQ (reference sequence). V shed 1 base and J shed 9 bases, with 6 bases lying between them. The CDR3 spans 11 residues. The TCR was taken from a human donor in good health. The sequenced sample consisted of CD8+ T cells from PBMCs. The chain couples TRBV7-9 to TRBJ1-2, with a weak D call TRBD1 (5 bases). The CDR3: CASSLGQSYTF. The CDR3 DNA reads as TGTGCCAGCAGCTTAGGACAGAGCTACACCTTC.